Listed below are T cell receptor beta chains from one sample, sequenced in a study of T cells after yellow fever vaccination. In TCRdb, the 5' RACE reads were re-called with MiXCR into one record per CDR3 protein. The repertoire holds some 350,000 distinct CDR3 sequences, with about 4% as singletons. The material sequenced was PBMCs, taken 5 days after the yellow fever booster vaccination. The receptors shown here come from a young man who received the YFV17D yellow fever vaccine. The CDR3 runs from the conserved cysteine through the conserved F or W. A D gene is named only where the DNA matches it firmly. For some rows the clone size is stated as once, few or many, or as a class when expanded; others skip it.

D: TRBD1
size: NA
V: TRBV5-1
J: TRBJ2-7
CDR3: CASRVGTEEQYF
DNA: TGCGCCAGCAGGGTGGGGACAGAGGAGCAGTACTTC

D: NA
size: few
V: TRBV7-9
J: TRBJ2-3
CDR3: CASSSFGADTQYF
DNA: TGTGCCAGCAGCTCGTTTGGGGCAGATACGCAGTATTTT

D: TRBD1
size: few
V: TRBV6-5
J: TRBJ2-5
CDR3: CASSYSRGTGTQETQYF
DNA: TGTGCCAGCAGTTACTCGAGGGGGACAGGGACCCAAGAGACCCAGTACTTC

D: TRBD1
size: few
V: TRBV7-9
J: TRBJ1-6
CDR3: CASSKGQGSSYNSPLHF
DNA: TGTGCCAGCAGCAAAGGACAGGGGTCCTCCTATAATTCACCCCTCCACTTT

D: TRBD2
size: many
V: TRBV7-3
J: TRBJ2-3
CDR3: CASSLQAGGGTDTQYF
DNA: TGTGCCAGCAGCCTCCAGGCGGGGGGAGGGACAGATACGCAGTATTTT

D: TRBD2
size: many
V: TRBV5-1
J: TRBJ2-3
CDR3: CASSFPAGDLTDTQYF
DNA: TGCGCCAGCAGCTTCCCAGCGGGGGATCTCACAGATACGCAGTATTTT

D: NA
size: NA
V: TRBV6-2/TRBV6-3
J: TRBJ2-3
CDR3: CASSFFGLRSTDTQYF
DNA: TGTGCCAGCAGTTTTTTTGGACTCCGTAGCACAGATACGCAGTATTTT

D: NA
size: few
V: TRBV27
J: TRBJ2-7
CDR3: CASNLGGGNYEQYF
DNA: TGTGCCAGCAACCTGGGTGGAGGCAACTACGAGCAGTACTTC

D: NA
size: many
V: TRBV5-1
J: TRBJ2-1
CDR3: CASSSQLVYNEQFF
DNA: TGCGCCAGCAGCTCCCAGTTAGTTTACAATGAGCAGTTCTTC

D: NA
size: few
V: TRBV6-5
J: TRBJ1-2
CDR3: CASSYYRESDGYTF
DNA: TGTGCCAGCAGTTACTACAGGGAGAGTGATGGCTACACCTTC

D: NA
size: NA
V: TRBV10-3
J: TRBJ1-2
CDR3: CAISVQELYGYTF
DNA: TGTGCCATCAGTGTGCAGGAACTCTATGGCTACACCTTC

D: TRBD1
size: many
V: TRBV7-2
J: TRBJ1-2
CDR3: CASSTGQGGNYGYTF
DNA: TGTGCCAGCAGCACAGGACAGGGAGGAAACTATGGCTACACCTTC

D: NA
size: few
V: TRBV3-1
J: TRBJ2-3
CDR3: CASRYGGNTDTQYF
DNA: TGTGCCAGCAGATACGGGGGAAACACAGATACGCAGTATTTT